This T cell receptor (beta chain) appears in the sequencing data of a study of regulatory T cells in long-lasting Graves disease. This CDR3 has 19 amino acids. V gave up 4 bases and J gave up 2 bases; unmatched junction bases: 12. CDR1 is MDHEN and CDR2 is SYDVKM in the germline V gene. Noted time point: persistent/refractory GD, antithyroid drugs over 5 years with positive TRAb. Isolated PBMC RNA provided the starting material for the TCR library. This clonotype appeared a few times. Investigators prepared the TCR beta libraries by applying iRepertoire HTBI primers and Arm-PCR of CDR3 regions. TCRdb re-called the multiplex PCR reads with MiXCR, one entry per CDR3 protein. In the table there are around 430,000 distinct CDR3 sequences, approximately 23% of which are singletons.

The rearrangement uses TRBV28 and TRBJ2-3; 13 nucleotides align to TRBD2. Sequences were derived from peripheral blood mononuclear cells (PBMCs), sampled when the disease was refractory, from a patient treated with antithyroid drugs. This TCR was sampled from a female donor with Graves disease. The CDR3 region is CASSSPPQLAGGITDTQYF. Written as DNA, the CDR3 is TGTGCCAGCAGTTCACCGCCTCAACTAGCGGGGGGGATCACAGATACGCAGTATTTT. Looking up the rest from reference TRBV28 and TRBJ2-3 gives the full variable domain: DVKVTQSSRYLVKRTGEKVFLECVQDMDHENMFWYRQDPGLGLRLIYFSYDVKMKEKGDIPEGYSVSREKKERFSLILESASTNQTSMYLCASSSPPQLAGGITDTQYFGPGTRLTVL.